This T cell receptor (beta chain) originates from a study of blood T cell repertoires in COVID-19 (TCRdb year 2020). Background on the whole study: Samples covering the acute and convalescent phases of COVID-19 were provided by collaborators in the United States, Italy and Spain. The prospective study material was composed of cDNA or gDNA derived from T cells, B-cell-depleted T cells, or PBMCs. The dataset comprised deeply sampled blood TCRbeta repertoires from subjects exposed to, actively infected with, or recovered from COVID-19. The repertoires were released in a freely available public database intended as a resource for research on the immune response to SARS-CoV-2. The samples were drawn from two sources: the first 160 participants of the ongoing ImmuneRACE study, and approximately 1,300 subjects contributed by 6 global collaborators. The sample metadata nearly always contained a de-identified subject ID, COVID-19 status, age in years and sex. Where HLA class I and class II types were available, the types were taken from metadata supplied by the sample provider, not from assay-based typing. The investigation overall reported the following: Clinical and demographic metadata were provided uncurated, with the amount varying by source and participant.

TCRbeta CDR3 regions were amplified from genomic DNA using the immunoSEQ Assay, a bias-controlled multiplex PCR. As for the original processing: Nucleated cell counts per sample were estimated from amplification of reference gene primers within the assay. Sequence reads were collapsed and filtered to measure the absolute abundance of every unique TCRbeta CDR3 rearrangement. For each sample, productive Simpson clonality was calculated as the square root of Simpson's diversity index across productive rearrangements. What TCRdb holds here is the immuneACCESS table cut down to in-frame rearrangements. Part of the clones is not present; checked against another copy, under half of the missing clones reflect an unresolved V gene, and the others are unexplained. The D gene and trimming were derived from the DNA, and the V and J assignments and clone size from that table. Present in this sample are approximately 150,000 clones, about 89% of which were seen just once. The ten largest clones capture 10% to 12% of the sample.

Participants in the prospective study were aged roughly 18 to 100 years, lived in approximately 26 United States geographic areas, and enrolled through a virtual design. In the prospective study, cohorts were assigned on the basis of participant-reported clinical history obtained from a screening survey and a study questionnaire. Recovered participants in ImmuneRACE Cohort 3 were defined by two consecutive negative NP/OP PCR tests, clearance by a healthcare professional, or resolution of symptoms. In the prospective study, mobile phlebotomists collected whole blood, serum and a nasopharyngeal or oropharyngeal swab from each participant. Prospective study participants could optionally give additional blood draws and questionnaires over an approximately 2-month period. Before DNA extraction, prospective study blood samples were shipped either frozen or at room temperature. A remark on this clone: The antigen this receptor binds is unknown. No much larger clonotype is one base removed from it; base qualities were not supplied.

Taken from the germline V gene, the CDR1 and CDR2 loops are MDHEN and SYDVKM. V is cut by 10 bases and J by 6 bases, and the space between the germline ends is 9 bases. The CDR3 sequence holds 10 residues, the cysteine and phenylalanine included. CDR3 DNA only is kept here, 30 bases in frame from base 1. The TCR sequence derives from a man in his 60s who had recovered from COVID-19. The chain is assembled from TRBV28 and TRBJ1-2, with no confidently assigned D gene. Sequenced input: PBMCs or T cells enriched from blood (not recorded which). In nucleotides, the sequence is TGTGCCACCCGAGGAAATGGCTACACCTTC. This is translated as CATRGNGYTF.